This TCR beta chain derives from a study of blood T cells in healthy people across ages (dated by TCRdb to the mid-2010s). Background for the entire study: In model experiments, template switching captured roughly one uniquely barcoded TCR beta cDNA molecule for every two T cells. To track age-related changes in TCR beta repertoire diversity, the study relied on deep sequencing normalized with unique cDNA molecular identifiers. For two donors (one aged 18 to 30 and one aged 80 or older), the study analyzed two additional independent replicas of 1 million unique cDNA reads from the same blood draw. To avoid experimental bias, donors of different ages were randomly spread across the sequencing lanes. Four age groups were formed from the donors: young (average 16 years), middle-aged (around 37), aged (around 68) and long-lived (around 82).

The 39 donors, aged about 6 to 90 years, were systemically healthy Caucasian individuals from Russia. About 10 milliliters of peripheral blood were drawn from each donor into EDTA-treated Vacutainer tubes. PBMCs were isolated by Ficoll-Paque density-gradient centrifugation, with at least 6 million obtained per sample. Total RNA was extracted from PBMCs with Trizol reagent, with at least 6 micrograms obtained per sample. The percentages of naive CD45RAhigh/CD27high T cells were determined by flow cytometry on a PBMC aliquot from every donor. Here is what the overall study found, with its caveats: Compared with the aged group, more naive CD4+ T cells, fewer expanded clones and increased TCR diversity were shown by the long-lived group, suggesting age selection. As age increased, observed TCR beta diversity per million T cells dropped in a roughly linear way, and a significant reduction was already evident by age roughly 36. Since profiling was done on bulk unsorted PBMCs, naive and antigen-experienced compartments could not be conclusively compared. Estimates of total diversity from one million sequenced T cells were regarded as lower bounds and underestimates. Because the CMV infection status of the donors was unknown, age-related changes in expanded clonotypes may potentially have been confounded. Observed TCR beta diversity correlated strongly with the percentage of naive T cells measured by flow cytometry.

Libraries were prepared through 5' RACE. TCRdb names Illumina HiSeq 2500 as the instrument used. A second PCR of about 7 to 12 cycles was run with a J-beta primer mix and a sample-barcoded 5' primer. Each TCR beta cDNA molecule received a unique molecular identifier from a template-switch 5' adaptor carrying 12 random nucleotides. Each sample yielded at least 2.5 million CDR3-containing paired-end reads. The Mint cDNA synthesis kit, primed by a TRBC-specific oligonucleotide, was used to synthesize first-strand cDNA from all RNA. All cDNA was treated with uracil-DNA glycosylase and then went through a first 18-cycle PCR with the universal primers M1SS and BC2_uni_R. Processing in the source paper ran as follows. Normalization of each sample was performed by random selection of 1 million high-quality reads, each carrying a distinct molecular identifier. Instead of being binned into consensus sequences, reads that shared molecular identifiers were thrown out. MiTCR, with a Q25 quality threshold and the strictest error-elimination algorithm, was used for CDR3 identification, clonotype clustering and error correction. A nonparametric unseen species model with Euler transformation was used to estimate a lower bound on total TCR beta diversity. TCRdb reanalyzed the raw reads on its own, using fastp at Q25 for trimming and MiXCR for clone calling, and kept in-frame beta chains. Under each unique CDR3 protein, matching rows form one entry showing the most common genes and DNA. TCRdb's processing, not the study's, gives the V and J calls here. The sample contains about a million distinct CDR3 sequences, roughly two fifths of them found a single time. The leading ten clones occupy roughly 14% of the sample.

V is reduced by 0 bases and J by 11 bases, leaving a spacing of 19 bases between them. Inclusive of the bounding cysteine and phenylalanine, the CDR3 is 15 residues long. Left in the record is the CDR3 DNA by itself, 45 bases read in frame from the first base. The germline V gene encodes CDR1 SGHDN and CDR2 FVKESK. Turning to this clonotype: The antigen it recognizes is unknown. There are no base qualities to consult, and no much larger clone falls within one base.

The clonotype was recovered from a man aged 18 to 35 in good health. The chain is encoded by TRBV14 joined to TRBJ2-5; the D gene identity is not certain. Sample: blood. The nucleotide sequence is TGTGCCAGCAGCCAAGATGAAATCCCTTACAGTGAGCAGTACTTC. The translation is CASSQDEIPYSEQYF.